This T cell receptor beta chain was retrieved from a study of T cells in narcolepsy. Trimming stripped 2 bases from V and 10 bases from J, with 17 bases between. Germline CDR1 GTSNPN, CDR2 SVGIG (reference sequence). This CDR3 has 13 amino acids. Using immunoSEQ multiplex PCR, the repertoire was profiled, and TCRdb retains in-frame clones only, with some absent. The table lists around 18,000 clones, just under 75% of them singletons, with about 14% in the top ten. Sequencing used CD45RA- memory CD8+ T cells from PBMCs. The V gene is TRBV30, the J gene TRBJ2-5; D is unclear. The origin of this receptor is a human donor with narcolepsy. The chain's CDR3 is CAWSSFSRPDQYF. The CDR3 DNA reads TGTGCCTGGAGTTCGTTCTCCCGTCCCGACCAGTACTTC.